Listed below are T cell receptor beta chains from one sample, sequenced in a study of cytomegalovirus exposure and HLA in healthy donors. This table comes from immunoSEQ multiplex PCR, and its TCRdb copy is limited to in-frame clones, with some not included. The data show hundreds of thousands of clones, approximately 90% seen once. The sample comprised PBMCs. The receptors were sampled from a woman under 30 in good health and CMV-seronegative. CDR3s include the opening cysteine and the closing phenylalanine or tryptophan. D genes are given only for firm matches. Not all rows give a size; the values are once, few, many and, for expanded clones, a class.

size: .; J: TRBJ2-2; D: .; V: TRBV5-1; CDR3: CASSLVGAGANTGELFF; DNA: TGCGCCAGCAGCTTGGTCGGAGCAGGGGCGAACACCGGGGAGCTGTTTTTT
size: .; J: TRBJ2-7; D: .; V: TRBV7-2; CDR3: CASSRDSPYEQYF; DNA: TGTGCCAGCAGTCGGGACTCACCCTACGAGCAGTACTTC
size: .; J: TRBJ1-2; D: .; V: TRBV7-8; CDR3: CASSPQRSRADGYTF; DNA: TGTGCCAGCAGCCCTCAGCGGAGTAGGGCCGATGGCTACACCTTC
size: .; J: TRBJ2-7; D: .; V: TRBV19; CDR3: CASSIRYGTRGGNYEQYF; DNA: TGTGCCAGTAGTATTAGATACGGGACACGAGGGGGTAACTACGAGCAGTACTTC
size: .; J: TRBJ2-7; D: TRBD2; V: TRBV5-1; CDR3: CASSFGAGGLDEQYF; DNA: TGCGCCAGCAGCTTCGGAGCGGGGGGCCTAGACGAGCAGTACTTC
size: few; J: TRBJ2-7; D: .; V: TRBV5-4; CDR3: CASSFGRGEQYF; DNA: TGTGCCAGCAGCTTCGGAAGAGGCGAGCAGTACTTC
size: once; J: TRBJ2-1; D: .; V: TRBV27; CDR3: CASSFQGRNNEQFF; DNA: TGTGCCAGCAGTTTTCAGGGGCGTAACAATGAGCAGTTCTTC
size: .; J: TRBJ1-1; D: .; V: TRBV7-9; CDR3: CASSLLGRGGTEAFF; DNA: TGTGCCAGCAGCTTACTTGGCAGGGGCGGGACTGAAGCTTTCTTT
size: .; J: TRBJ2-1; D: TRBD2; V: TRBV7-6; CDR3: CASSRLLAGGASYNEQFF; DNA: TGTGCCAGCAGCCGTCTGTTAGCGGGGGGGGCTTCCTACAATGAGCAGTTCTTC
size: .; J: TRBJ1-1; D: .; V: TRBV27; CDR3: CASSLGGVNTEAFF; DNA: TGTGCCAGCAGTTTAGGAGGGGTCAACACTGAAGCTTTCTTT
size: .; J: TRBJ1-2; D: .; V: TRBV6-5; CDR3: CASSYSGGVVYGYTF; DNA: TGTGCCAGCAGTTACTCGGGCGGGGTTGTCTATGGCTACACCTTC
size: .; J: TRBJ2-7; D: .; V: TRBV11-2; CDR3: CASSLALYEQYF; DNA: TGTGCCAGCAGCTTAGCTCTCTACGAGCAGTACTTC
size: .; J: TRBJ2-1; D: TRBD2; V: TRBV29-1; CDR3: CSVEGTSGRSRDNEQFF; DNA: TGCAGCGTTGAGGGGACTAGCGGGAGATCACGGGACAATGAGCAGTTCTTC
size: once; J: TRBJ2-2; D: TRBD2; V: TRBV6-1; CDR3: CASSEMSGRTGELFF; DNA: TGTGCCAGCAGTGAGATGAGCGGGAGGACCGGGGAGCTGTTTTTT
size: .; J: TRBJ1-2; D: .; V: TRBV6-5; CDR3: CASSPSGVANYGYTF; DNA: TGTGCCAGCAGTCCCTCGGGGGTGGCGAACTATGGCTACACCTTC
size: .; J: TRBJ1-5; D: .; V: TRBV19; CDR3: CASNPQGQPQHF; DNA: TGTGCCAGTAACCCCCAGGGTCAGCCCCAGCATTTT
size: .; J: TRBJ2-5; D: TRBD1; V: TRBV27; CDR3: CASSLRTGRTETQYF; DNA: TGTGCCAGCAGTCTAAGGACAGGGAGGACAGAGACCCAGTACTTC
size: once; J: TRBJ2-5; D: .; V: TRBV27; CDR3: CASSLKSGGEGGPNQETQYF; DNA: TGTGCCAGCAGTTTAAAATCGGGCGGGGAGGGGGGCCCGAACCAAGAGACCCAGTACTTC
size: .; J: TRBJ2-2; D: TRBD1; V: TRBV5-1; CDR3: CASLEGGPNTGELFF; DNA: TGCGCCAGCCTTGAAGGGGGCCCAAACACCGGGGAGCTGTTTTTT
size: .; J: TRBJ1-4; D: TRBD1; V: TRBV6-7; CDR3: CAIPYRGGWEKLFF; DNA: TGTGCCATACCTTACAGGGGGGGGTGGGAAAAACTGTTTTTT
size: .; J: TRBJ2-3; D: TRBD2; V: TRBV6-5; CDR3: CASSSGGAKIDTQYF; DNA: TGTGCCAGCAGTTCCGGGGGGGCGAAGATAGATACGCAGTATTTT
size: .; J: TRBJ2-5; D: .; V: TRBV2; CDR3: CASSEMAPLETQYF; DNA: TGTGCCAGCAGTGAAATGGCTCCCTTAGAGACCCAGTACTTC
size: .; J: TRBJ1-2; D: TRBD1; V: TRBV28; CDR3: CAIRQGVLYGYTF; DNA: TGTGCCATCCGACAGGGGGTTCTCTATGGCTACACCTTC
size: .; J: TRBJ2-7; D: .; V: TRBV10-2; CDR3: CASRVGQTSSYEQYF; DNA: TGCGCCAGCAGGGTCGGACAGACAAGCTCCTACGAGCAGTACTTC
size: .; J: TRBJ2-1; D: TRBD2; V: TRBV5-1; CDR3: CASSPTGTSGGANYNEQFF; DNA: TGCGCCAGCAGCCCTACCGGGACTAGCGGGGGGGCGAACTACAATGAGCAGTTCTTC
size: .; J: TRBJ1-2; D: .; V: TRBV7-7; CDR3: CASSYQRLANYGYTF; DNA: TGTGCCAGCAGCTACCAGCGGCTCGCTAACTATGGCTACACCTTC
size: once; J: TRBJ2-7; D: .; V: TRBV5-5; CDR3: CASSPYREPYEQYF; DNA: TGTGCCAGCAGCCCATACAGGGAACCCTACGAGCAGTACTTC
size: .; J: TRBJ2-5; D: .; V: TRBV5-1; CDR3: CASSLHSTQETQYF; DNA: TGCGCCAGCAGCTTACACAGCACACAAGAGACCCAGTACTTC
size: .; J: TRBJ2-7; D: .; V: TRBV30; CDR3: CAWSVRPGGTVSYEQYF; DNA: TGTGCCTGGAGTGTACGTCCCGGAGGGACAGTCTCCTACGAGCAGTACTTC
size: .; J: TRBJ1-1; D: .; V: TRBV27; CDR3: CASKGGNTEAFF; DNA: TGTGCCAGCAAAGGGGGGAACACTGAAGCTTTCTTT
size: .; J: TRBJ2-1; D: .; V: TRBV13; CDR3: CASSPQGLPYNEQFF; DNA: TGTGCCAGCAGCCCCCAGGGGCTACCTTACAATGAGCAGTTCTTC
size: once; J: TRBJ1-5; D: .; V: TRBV25-1; CDR3: CASSGPPPQPQHF; DNA: TGTGCCAGCAGCGGTCCACCTCCACAGCCCCAGCATTTT
size: .; J: TRBJ2-7; D: .; V: TRBV7-8; CDR3: CASSPPRGDEQYF; DNA: TGTGCCAGCAGCCCGCCCCGGGGAGACGAGCAGTACTTC
size: .; J: TRBJ1-1; D: .; V: TRBV28; CDR3: CASSLGGGEAFF; DNA: TGTGCCAGCAGTCTCGGGGGTGGTGAAGCTTTCTTT
size: .; J: TRBJ1-1; D: .; V: TRBV11-2; CDR3: CASSFDGGSTEAFF; DNA: TGTGCCAGCAGCTTTGACGGGGGAAGCACTGAAGCTTTCTTT
size: .; J: TRBJ2-7; D: TRBD1; V: TRBV7-3; CDR3: CASSLISDDRVEQYF; DNA: TGTGCCAGCAGCTTAATTTCCGATGACAGGGTTGAGCAGTACTTC
size: .; J: TRBJ2-7; D: TRBD1; V: TRBV5-1; CDR3: CASIEGPDRGLLYEQYF; DNA: TGCGCCAGCATAGAGGGACCGGACAGGGGGTTATTATACGAGCAGTACTTC
size: .; J: TRBJ1-1; D: TRBD1; V: TRBV9; CDR3: CASSVALGQGKPAFF; DNA: TGTGCCAGCAGCGTAGCTTTGGGACAGGGAAAACCAGCTTTCTTT
size: .; J: TRBJ1-4; D: .; V: TRBV29-1; CDR3: CSVAGGGGTDEKLFF; DNA: TGCAGCGTTGCGGGGGGAGGAGGAACCGACGAAAAACTGTTTTTT
size: .; J: TRBJ1-2; D: .; V: TRBV28; CDR3: CASSLGLANYGYTF; DNA: TGTGCCAGCAGTTTGGGACTAGCTAACTATGGCTACACCTTC
size: few; J: TRBJ1-2; D: TRBD1; V: TRBV19; CDR3: CASSPRQGHNYGYTF; DNA: TGTGCCAGTAGTCCACGACAGGGACATAACTATGGCTACACCTTC
size: .; J: TRBJ2-3; D: TRBD2; V: TRBV25-1; CDR3: CASSELGRGGMDTQYF; DNA: TGTGCCAGCAGTGAATTAGGGCGGGGGGGCATGGATACGCAGTATTTT
size: .; J: TRBJ2-7; D: .; V: TRBV10-3; CDR3: CASDGSDIYYEQYF; DNA: TGTGCCAGCGATGGGTCGGACATCTACTACGAGCAGTACTTC
size: .; J: TRBJ2-2; D: TRBD1; V: TRBV6-6; CDR3: CASSDLTGGRTGELFF; DNA: TGTGCCAGCAGTGACTTGACAGGGGGCCGCACCGGGGAGCTGTTTTTT
size: .; J: TRBJ1-3; D: .; V: TRBV28; CDR3: CASSAQGFSGNTIYF; DNA: TGTGCCAGCAGTGCACAGGGCTTCTCTGGAAACACCATATATTTT
size: few; J: TRBJ1-2; D: TRBD1; V: TRBV30; CDR3: CAWSPPPPGQGSYGYTF; DNA: TGTGCCTGGAGTCCACCTCCCCCGGGACAGGGATCCTATGGCTACACCTTC
size: .; J: TRBJ1-5; D: .; V: TRBV7-9; CDR3: CASSPTEDSLNQPQHF; DNA: TGTGCCAGCAGCCCGACGGAGGACAGTCTTAATCAGCCCCAGCATTTT
size: .; J: TRBJ1-6; D: .; V: TRBV10-3; CDR3: CAISEISQVNSPLHF; DNA: TGTGCCATCAGTGAAATTAGTCAGGTTAATTCACCCCTCCACTTT
size: .; J: TRBJ2-7; D: TRBD2; V: TRBV27; CDR3: CASSYIAGDNYEQYF; DNA: TGTGCCAGCAGTTACATAGCGGGGGACAACTACGAGCAGTACTTC
size: .; J: TRBJ1-1; D: TRBD1; V: TRBV11-2; CDR3: CASSPALTGEWKNTEAFF; DNA: TGTGCCAGCAGCCCAGCCCTGACAGGGGAATGGAAGAACACTGAAGCTTTCTTT
size: .; J: TRBJ1-1; D: .; V: TRBV30; CDR3: CAWMPAASHTEAFF; DNA: TGTGCCTGGATGCCGGCCGCTAGTCACACTGAAGCTTTCTTT
size: .; J: TRBJ1-5; D: .; V: TRBV15; CDR3: CATSSLARQVNQPQHF; DNA: TGTGCCACCAGCAGCCTAGCCAGACAGGTTAATCAGCCCCAGCATTTT
size: few; J: TRBJ2-7; D: .; V: TRBV27; CDR3: CASSLLGGSYEQYF; DNA: TGTGCCAGCAGTTTATTGGGGGGCTCCTACGAGCAGTACTTC
size: once; J: TRBJ2-5; D: TRBD1; V: TRBV6-6; CDR3: CASDRDGETQYF; DNA: TGTGCCAGTGACAGGGACGGAGAGACCCAGTACTTC
size: .; J: TRBJ2-7; D: TRBD2; V: TRBV19; CDR3: CASSFHPGLAGTYEQYF; DNA: TGTGCCAGTAGTTTCCACCCCGGACTAGCGGGAACCTACGAGCAGTACTTC